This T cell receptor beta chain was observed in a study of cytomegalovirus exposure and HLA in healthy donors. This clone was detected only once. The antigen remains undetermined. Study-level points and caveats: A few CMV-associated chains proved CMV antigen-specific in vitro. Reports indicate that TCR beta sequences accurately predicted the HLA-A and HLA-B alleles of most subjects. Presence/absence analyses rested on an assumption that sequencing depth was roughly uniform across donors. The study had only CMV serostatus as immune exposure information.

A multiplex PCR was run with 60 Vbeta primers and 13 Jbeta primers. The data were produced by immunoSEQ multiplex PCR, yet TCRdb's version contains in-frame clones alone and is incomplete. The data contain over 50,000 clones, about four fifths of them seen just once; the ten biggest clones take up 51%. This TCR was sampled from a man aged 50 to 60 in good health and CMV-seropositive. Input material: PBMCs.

CDR3 in amino acids: CASSFTYEQYF. CDR3 in DNA: TGTGCCAGCAGTTTTACCTACGAGCAGTACTTC. The rearrangement uses TRBV6-1 and TRBJ2-7; D unresolved. The CDR3 extends over 11 amino acids. Per the germline V gene, CDR1 is MNHNS and CDR2 is SASEGT. Deletions cut 5 bases from V and 2 bases from J, with 4 bases between.